This TCR beta chain was captured by sequencing in a study of HIV-infected patients and healthy controls (dated by TCRdb to the mid-2010s). The library relied on 5' RACE. The run used an Illumina MiSeq. Using fastp at Q25 and MiXCR, TCRdb reprocessed the public reads and kept productive beta chains. All rows with the same CDR3 protein become a single entry with the most common DNA and genes. The sample table holds more than 15,000 distinct CDR3 sequences, of which 15% to 20% were seen once. The ten largest account for 33% of the sample. From the cysteine through the phenylalanine, the CDR3 covers 10 amino acids. CDR3 DNA only is kept here, 30 bases in frame from base 1. Between the V and J ends, shortened by 4 bases and 6 bases respectively, the junction contains 7 bases. From a lookup of the germline V gene (reference sequence), CDR1 and CDR2 are DFQATT and SNEGSKA. This clonotype was detected only a few times. Its target antigen remains unknown. Base-call qualities are not available, and no considerably larger clone is one nucleotide away.

The origin of this receptor is a human donor in good health. The sequence links TRBV20-1 to TRBJ2-7, with the D gene not confidently named. The sequenced material came from CD8+ T cells from blood. The nucleotides read TGCAGTGCTACAGATGGCGAGCAGTACTTC. Protein translation: CSATDGEQYF.